This T cell receptor (beta chain) was recovered during a study of post-analysis software for immune sequencing data. Findings and caveats of the study: In patients, TRBV5-6, TRBV5-1 and TRBV20-1 belonged to five TRBV segments found more frequently than in controls.

The CDR3 consists of 13 residues. The germline CDR1 and CDR2 sequences are PRHDT and FYEKMQ (reference sequence). V gave up 7 bases and J gave up 6 bases, with 13 bases separating them. Included in the TCR beta cDNA libraries were unique molecular identifiers. MiXCR, applied by TCRdb to the PCR reads, yields one record per CDR3 protein. The profile covers approximately 630,000 distinct CDR3 sequences, with about 60% appearing a single time and roughly 12% taken by the ten largest. A note on this clonotype: Its antigen remains unidentified.

This receptor was obtained from a girl aged 2 to 10 with multiple sclerosis. The chain uses TRBV13 and TRBJ2-1; D may be TRBD1 (5 bases). Sequenced material: blood. CDR3 bases: TGTGCCAGCAACGTTCGACAGCTCAATGAGCAGTTCTTC. Its protein product is CASNVRQLNEQFF.